This T cell receptor (beta chain) was captured by sequencing in a study of blood T cell repertoires in COVID-19. Which cohort a participant joined came from the clinical history participants gave. This CDR3 is 14 amino acids long. Losses at the gene ends were 6 bases for V and 3 bases for J; bases not matched to a gene: 3. Germline V gene data show CDR1 as MNHNY and CDR2 as SVGAGI (reference sequence). Profiled with immunoSEQ multiplex PCR; TCRdb holds only in-frame clones, not every one. The sample includes under 200,000 clones, less than 90% of them seen just once. The V and J genes are TRBV6-6 and TRBJ1-2; 11 positions agree with TRBD1. The sequenced material came from PBMCs or T cells enriched from blood (not recorded which). This TCR was recovered from a woman in her fifties or sixties who had recovered from COVID-19. The CDR3 region has the DNA TGTGCCAGCAGGCGGGGACAGGGGGACTATGGCTACACCTTC. As protein: CASRRGQGDYGYTF.